The next 9 T cell receptor beta chains were all read from a single sample in a study of beta chain features in type 1 diabetes. The investigators reverse transcribed all of the isolated RNA, so they sequenced expressed TCRB transcripts. Assay used: immunoSEQ multiplex PCR; TCRdb lists only in-frame clones, some missing. The sample includes 860,000 or so clones, roughly 17% of them seen just once. The source material was naive CD4+ T cells from blood. These TCRs come from a woman younger than 30 in good health.

This clone was counted between two and nine times. The J gene is TRBJ2-5, the V gene TRBV9, with a tentative D call TRBD1 (5 bases). There are 15 residues in the CDR3. With 0 bases removed from V and 5 bases from J, the gap between germline ends came to 14 bases. Germline CDR1 SGDLS, CDR2 YYNGEE. The CDR3 DNA reads as TGTGCCAGCAGCGTAGACGGCAGGGTCACGGAGACCCAGTACTTC. Translating it yields CASSVDGRVTETQYF.

The CDR3 DNA is TGCAGCGTTGAAGATCTGGCAGCTAACTATGGCTACACCTTC. It is translated as CSVEDLAANYGYTF. The chain employs TRBV29-1 and TRBJ1-2; D is unresolved. Trimming removed 0 bases at V and 0 bases at J, with 8 bases between. This CDR3 region has 14 residues. Germline CDR1 SQVTM, CDR2 ANQGSEA.

This clone was counted only a few times. The CDR3 DNA reads TGTGCCAGCAGGGGGACAGGGGGCGCGCTGCAGCAGTACTTC. Translated, it gives CASRGTGGALQQYF. J is TRBJ2-7 and V is TRBV7-2, with 12 bases lining up with TRBD1. The CDR3 contains 14 residues. J lost 8 bases, V lost 6 bases, and 8 bases had no gene match. Germline lookup yields CDR1 SGHTA and CDR2 FQGNSA.

The gene calls are TRBV19 and TRBJ2-1, with D possibly TRBD2 on 5 matching bases. Germline lookup yields CDR1 LNHDA and CDR2 SQIVND (reference sequence). This CDR3 comprises 14 residues. V was clipped by 0 bases and J by 8 bases, with 11 bases between them. CDR3: CASSIDTSSDEQFF. The CDR3 nucleotides are TGTGCCAGTAGTATAGATACTAGTTCTGATGAGCAGTTCTTC.

The CDR3 reads CASSVTGLAGNTDTQYF. The CDR3 nucleotides are TGCGCCAGCAGTGTAACGGGACTAGCGGGAAACACAGATACGCAGTATTTT. The chain links TRBV10-2 to TRBJ2-3, with 13 bases lining up with TRBD2. The CDR3 contains 17 residues. Germline assignment: CDR1 WSHSY and CDR2 SAAADI. With V trimmed by 4 bases and J by 2 bases, 6 bases remained unmatched.

J is TRBJ2-7 and V is TRBV27, with 8 bases fitting TRBD1. In germline, CDR1 is MNHEY, CDR2 SMNVEV (reference sequence). V gave up 6 bases and J gave up 7 bases; unmatched junction bases: 17. The CDR3 spans 16 residues. CDR3 protein: CASRQTRDRYSGEQYF. Written as DNA, the CDR3 is TGTGCCAGCAGACAAACCAGGGACAGGTATTCGGGGGAGCAGTACTTC.

Only a few counts were recorded for this clone. V is TRBV15 and J is TRBJ1-3; D not certain. CDR3 length: 15 amino acids. Germline V lookup: CDR1 LNHNV, CDR2 YYDKDF (reference sequence). Between the trimmed V and J ends, which lost 0 bases and 2 bases, there was a span of 8 bases. The CDR3 nucleotides are TGTGCCACCAGCAGAGATACGACGCCTGGAAACACCATATATTTT. It is translated as CATSRDTTPGNTIYF.

The chain recombines TRBV7-9 with TRBJ1-1; no clear D. V was pared by 2 bases and J by 0 bases, with 10 bases between. The germline V gene encodes CDR1 SEHNR and CDR2 FQNEAQ (reference sequence). The CDR3 is made up of 15 amino acids. Here the CDR3 reads CASSLRRDVNTEAFF. As DNA, the CDR3 is TGTGCCAGCAGCTTACGAAGGGATGTGAACACTGAAGCTTTCTTT.

This clone was found once. The V gene is TRBV27, the J gene TRBJ2-5, with D perhaps matching TRBD2 (6 bases). Trimming removed 5 bases at V and 2 bases at J, with 18 bases between. This CDR3 is built from 16 residues. Germline values: CDR1 MNHEY, CDR2 SMNVEV (reference sequence). CDR3 protein: CASSQADGTLQETQYF. CDR3 DNA sequence: TGTGCCAGCAGTCAAGCCGACGGGACTCTTCAAGAGACCCAGTACTTC.